This T cell receptor beta chain was retrieved from a study of T cell responses to AZD1222 COVID-19 vaccine. Clones were read by immunoSEQ multiplex PCR, and TCRdb kept only the in-frame ones, dropping some. Of 140,000 or so clones in the sample, about 91% were seen once. Germline lookup yields CDR1 SGHTA and CDR2 FQGNSA. This CDR3 comprises 15 residues. V dropped 1 base and J dropped 3 bases, with 13 bases sitting between them. The TCR was taken from an adult in good health. Source: peripheral blood, taken on day 0 of AZD1222 vaccination. The chain carries TRBV7-2 and TRBJ2-7, with D unclear. CDR3 sequence (DNA): TGTGCCAGCAGCTTAGGCGGATCGGACCTCTACGAGCAGTACTTC. Translation gives CASSLGGSDLYEQYF.